This TCR beta chain was found in a study of T cell repertoires in cytomegalovirus infection. This clonotype was picked up a small number of times. TCRdb re-analysed the reads in MiXCR, keeping a single row per CDR3 protein. The sample yields 250,000 or so distinct CDR3 sequences, approximately 9.2% seen once. The source is a human donor in good health (CMV status not recorded). Some clones in this sample may be carry-over from other donors' samples. The sample taken for sequencing was PBMCs.

The chain's CDR3 is CSARWDRGPEAFF. In nucleotides, the CDR3 is TGCAGTGCTAGATGGGACAGGGGCCCTGAAGCTTTCTTT. The J gene is TRBJ1-1, the V gene TRBV20-1, with 10 bases identical to TRBD1. The CDR3 consists of 13 residues. CDR1 and CDR2 (germline): DFQATT, SNEGSKA (reference sequence). V lost 2 bases to trimming and J lost 6 bases; unmatched junction nucleotides: 3.